These 14 T cell receptor beta chains share one sample of origin, sequenced in a study of GPR56 and killer-like receptors on CD4 memory cells. FACS enrichment separated five CD4+ populations based on killer cell lectin-like receptor and GPR56 expression. TCRdb reanalyzed the reads and collapses them to one entry per CDR3 protein, without DNA. Listed are around 1,400 distinct CDR3 sequences; about 12% falls within the top ten. Sequenced material: memory CD4+ T cells from blood. These TCRs come from a human donor in good health.

This clonotype ranks as medium-sized in terms of frequency. The chain carries TRBV19 and TRBJ2-7; the D gene TCRdb calls, TRBD2, cannot be checked with no DNA. Looked up from germline, CDR1 is LNHDA and CDR2 is SQIVND (reference sequence). The CDR3 contains 14 residues. CDR3 loop: CASSIPGLNYEQYF.

V usage is TRBV28 and J usage is TRBJ2-3; as DNA is missing, the TRBD1 call by TCRdb cannot be tested. The CDR3 has 16 amino acids. In germline, CDR1 is MDHEN, CDR2 SYDVKM. CDR3 loop: CASSLSGTVSSDTQYF.

Its frequency marks this clonotype as medium-sized. The CDR3: CASSFSSGGLKFF. This rearrangement joins TRBV12-3 or TRBV12-4 to TRBJ2-1; TCRdb returns TRBD2, unconfirmable since there is no DNA. This CDR3 region has 13 residues.

This chain uses TRBV7-2 with TRBJ2-7; TCRdb reports TRBD2, a call that lacks DNA to check it against. Germline V gene lookup returns CDR1 SGHTA and CDR2 FQGNSA. The CDR3 has 14 amino acids. The CDR3 protein is CASSPAGGRFGQYF.

In terms of frequency, this clonotype is medium-sized. The chain links TRBV29-1 to TRBJ2-5. There are 12 residues in the CDR3. In germline, CDR1 is SQVTM, CDR2 ANQGSEA. CDR3 residues: CSVDLGRETQYF.

The chain couples TRBV6-1 to TRBJ2-4; the TCRdb call, TRBD1, lacks DNA for checking. Per the germline V gene, CDR1 is MNHNS and CDR2 is SASEGT. CDR3 length: 18 residues. CDR3 residues: CASRRTTGGGARKNIQYF.

V usage is TRBV7-2 and J usage is TRBJ1-6; the TCRdb D gene call, TRBD1, has no DNA to confirm it. Germline V gene lookup returns CDR1 SGHTA and CDR2 FQGNSA. This CDR3 spans 15 amino acids. The CDR3 is CASTVSGTGNSPLHF.

This clonotype counts as large (0.1 to 1%) by frequency. The chain employs TRBV6-1 and TRBJ2-1; no DNA is available, so the TRBD2 call from TCRdb remains unchecked. Germline CDR1 and CDR2: MNHNS and SASEGT. This CDR3 is 16 amino acids long. CDR3 region: CASRFSSGGVVNEQFF.

CDR3 in amino acids: CASSRQTSGYEQYF. V is TRBV2 and J is TRBJ2-7; no DNA is available, so the TRBD2 call from TCRdb remains unchecked. CDR1 and CDR2 (germline): SNHLY, FYNNEI. This CDR3 is built from 14 residues.

This clonotype counts as large (0.1 to 1%) by frequency. CDR3 residues: CASSGGFGSHGDEQYF. This chain links TRBV19 with TRBJ2-7; TCRdb indicates TRBD2, and absent DNA this call remains unverified. Germline CDR1 LNHDA, CDR2 SQIVND (reference sequence). The CDR3 is made up of 16 amino acids. Filled out from reference TRBV19 and TRBJ2-7, the complete variable domain reads DGGITQSPKYLFRKEGQNVTLSCEQNLNHDAMYWYRQDPGQGLRLIYYSQIVNDFQKGDIAEGYSVSREKKESFPLTVTSAQKNPTAFYLCASSGGFGSHGDEQYFGPGTRLTVT.

This chain connects TRBV11-2 to TRBJ2-5; TCRdb designates TRBD1, a call that cannot be tested without DNA. The germline V gene has CDR1 SGHAT and CDR2 FQNNGV. CDR3 length equals 16 residues. The CDR3 loop is CASSINPGSGQETQYF. The variable domain in full, with the rest retrieved from reference TRBV11-2 and TRBJ2-5, is EAGVAQSPRYKIIEKRQSVAFWCNPISGHATLYWYQQILGQGPKLLIQFQNNGVVDDSQLPKDRFSAERLKGVDSTLKIQPAKLEDSAVYLCASSINPGSGQETQYFGPGTRLLVL.

This chain uses TRBV7-2 with TRBJ2-7; without DNA, the TCRdb call of TRBD1 cannot be checked. The CDR3 is made up of 14 amino acids. The germline V gene encodes CDR1 SGHTA and CDR2 FQGNSA. CDR3 amino acids: CASSEYRGGYEQYF.

The V and J genes are TRBV6-1 and TRBJ2-3; the TCRdb D gene call, TRBD2, has no DNA to confirm it. The CDR3 totals 19 residues. Germline V gene lookup returns CDR1 MNHNS and CDR2 SASEGT. CDR3 loop: CASSTLGLAGPTSTDTQYF.

By frequency, this clonotype is large. The chain uses TRBV6-1 and TRBJ1-2; TCRdb indicates TRBD1, and absent DNA this call remains unverified. The germline CDR1 and CDR2 sequences are MNHNS and SASEGT. The CDR3 totals 14 residues. This CDR3 reads CASSEGGTVYGYTF.